Each of the 32 T cell receptor beta chains below was sequenced from the same sample in a study of blood T cell repertoires in COVID-19. Sequenced by immunoSEQ multiplex PCR; TCRdb stores in-frame clones only, minus some. The profile covers 86,000 or so clones, with around 96% appearing a single time and approximately 4.2% taken by the ten largest. The sequenced sample consisted of peripheral blood. These TCRs come from a human donor with active COVID-19. The donor label of this sample is uncertain.

J is TRBJ2-5 and V is TRBV5-4; TRBD2 matches at 9 bases. The V segment lost 2 bases and the J segment 4 bases; nucleotides outside the gene matches: 12. The CDR3 runs 17 residues. Germline lookup yields CDR1 SGHNT and CDR2 YYREEE (reference sequence). The CDR3 protein is CASSLRRGGGAGETQYF. The CDR3 nucleotides are TGTGCCAGCAGCTTACGTCGGGGCGGGGGGGCCGGAGAGACCCAGTACTTC.

The J gene is TRBJ2-5, the V gene TRBV5-6; TRBD1 matches at 9 bases. Trimming cost V 5 bases and J 5 bases; bases outside gene matches: 7. Germline assignment: CDR1 SGHDT and CDR2 YYEEEE. The CDR3 contains 14 residues. The CDR3 nucleotides are TGTGCCAGCAGTTCGGGACAGGGTTGGGAGACCCAGTACTTC. It is translated as CASSSGQGWETQYF.

This clone was found once. The V and J genes are TRBV28 and TRBJ2-5; 7 bases are shared with TRBD1. V dropped 4 bases and J dropped 2; count of bases not matched to a gene: 7. This CDR3 is 15 amino acids long. Germline CDR1 MDHEN, CDR2 SYDVKM. Here the CDR3 reads CASSSPGGRQETQYF. Here the CDR3 DNA reads TGTGCCAGCAGTTCTCCAGGGGGTAGGCAAGAGACCCAGTACTTC.

The J gene is TRBJ2-3, the V gene TRBV10-3; 9 nucleotides agree with TRBD1. Unmatched junction bases numbered 16, after V lost 4 bases and J lost 2 bases. CDR1 ENHRY and CDR2 SYGVKD come from the germline V gene. This CDR3 has 19 amino acids. The CDR3 here is CAISVSNRQGVRDTDTQYF. The CDR3 DNA reads TGTGCCATCAGTGTATCTAACCGACAGGGGGTCCGGGACACAGATACGCAGTATTTT.

The chain carries TRBV19 and TRBJ1-4, with 8 nucleotides matching TRBD1. V lost 9 bases to trimming and J lost 3 bases; unmatched junction nucleotides: 3. Germline lookup yields CDR1 LNHDA and CDR2 SQIVND (reference sequence). CDR3 size: 13 residues. Here the CDR3 reads CASPRGPNEKLFF. Here the CDR3 DNA reads TGTGCCAGCCCCAGGGGGCCTAATGAAAAACTGTTTTTT.

J is TRBJ2-1 and V is TRBV12-3 or TRBV12-4; no clear D gene. Trimming pared 5 bases from V and 6 bases from J, leaving 11 bases between. The length of the CDR3 is 13 residues. CDR3 nucleotide sequence: TGTGCCAGCAGTCCCTCCACAATCAATGAGCAGTTCTTC. It specifies CASSPSTINEQFF.

The chain links TRBV24-1 to TRBJ2-2, with D perhaps matching TRBD1 (5 bases). Trimming pared 3 bases from V and 6 bases from J, leaving 7 bases between. The germline gives CDR1 KGHDR, CDR2 SFDVKD. This CDR3 is 13 amino acids long. The DNA of the CDR3 is TGTGCCACCAGTGATGTAGGGGCCGGGGAGCTGTTTTTT. This gives the protein CATSDVGAGELFF.

The V and J genes are TRBV18 and TRBJ2-7; TRBD2 is a possible D gene (5 bases). The CDR3 is 16 amino acids. Between the trimmed V and J ends, which lost 1 base and 0 bases, there was a span of 13 bases. The germline CDR1 and CDR2 sequences are KGHSH and LQKENI. CDR3 nucleotides: TGTGCCAGCTCACCACTTGGGTCGGGAAGCTCCTACGAGCAGTACTTC. Its translation: CASSPLGSGSSYEQYF.

V and J are TRBV14 and TRBJ2-7; TRBD2 matches 10 bases. The CDR3 extends over 15 amino acids. V lost 2 bases to trimming and J lost 5 bases; unmatched junction nucleotides: 6. Per the germline V gene, CDR1 is SGHDN and CDR2 is FVKESK. The CDR3 here is CASSQPLAGLNEQYF. In DNA, the CDR3 is TGTGCCAGCAGCCAACCACTAGCGGGATTGAACGAGCAGTACTTC.

The chain has TRBV9 and TRBJ2-7, with unresolved D. The CDR3 is made up of 11 amino acids. The V gene lost 3 bases and the J gene lost 4 bases, with 5 bases spanning the gap. Germline V lookup: CDR1 SGDLS, CDR2 YYNGEE. CDR3 sequence reads: CASSDLYEQYF. The CDR3 DNA reads TGTGCCAGCAGCGACCTATACGAGCAGTACTTC.

This rearrangement joins TRBV7-9 to TRBJ2-1, with TRBD2 as a possible D gene (5 bases). Trimming took 5 bases from V and 1 from J, leaving 12 bases between them. Looked up from germline, CDR1 is SEHNR and CDR2 is FQNEAQ (reference sequence). The CDR3 spans 15 residues. For the CDR3, the DNA is TGTGCCAGCAGCCCGGACTTGGGGTCCTACAATGAGCAGTTCTTC. Translating it yields CASSPDLGSYNEQFF. Filled out from reference TRBV7-9 and TRBJ2-1, the complete variable domain reads DTGVSQNPRHKITKRGQNVTFRCDPISEHNRLYWYRQTLGQGPEFLTYFQNEAQLEKSRLLSDRFSAERPKGSFSTLEIQRTEQGDSAMYLCASSPDLGSYNEQFFGPGTRLTVL.

V is TRBV11-3 and J is TRBJ2-1; 8 bases fit TRBD2. This CDR3 region has 13 residues. Per the germline V gene, CDR1 is SGHNT and CDR2 is YENEEA. Trimming removed 4 bases from V and 7 bases from J; junction bases left unmatched: 3. The CDR3: CASSSGGGNEQFF. The CDR3, as DNA: TGTGCCAGCAGCTCCGGGGGGGGAAATGAGCAGTTCTTC.

The chain recombines TRBV4-1 with TRBJ2-1; no clear D. CDR1 and CDR2 from the germline V gene are MGHRA and YSYEKL. The CDR3 is made up of 15 amino acids. Trimming stripped 0 bases from V and 3 bases from J, with 9 bases between. In DNA, the CDR3 is TGCGCCAGCAGCCAAGACGATCAGGTCTACAATGAGCAGTTCTTC. This sequence encodes CASSQDDQVYNEQFF.

This chain uses TRBV3-1 (or the pseudogene TRBV3-2) with TRBJ1-2; D remains ambiguous. The germline V and J ends were trimmed by 2 bases and 2 bases, with 12 bases remaining between them. Germline-derived CDR1 and CDR2 are LGHDT and YNNKEL (reference sequence). This CDR3 region has 15 residues. The CDR3 protein is CASSQTSFLNYGYTF. The CDR3 nucleotides read TGTGCCAGCAGCCAAACCTCCTTCCTAAACTATGGCTACACCTTC.

The chain recombines TRBV7-9 with TRBJ2-2; D gene ambiguous. This CDR3 spans 17 amino acids. Germline CDR1 is SEHNR and CDR2 is FQNEAQ (reference sequence). Between the trimmed V and J ends, which lost 1 base and 4 bases, there was a span of 16 bases. CDR3 in DNA: TGTGCCAGCAGCTTAGGAGGCGGTAGGATTCTCACCGGGGAGCTGTTTTTT. Protein product: CASSLGGGRILTGELFF.

The V and J genes are TRBV5-5 and TRBJ2-5, with TRBD1 as a possible D gene (5 bases). CDR3 length: 14 residues. Germline V gene data show CDR1 as SGHKS and CDR2 as YYEKEE (reference sequence). Trimming left V 0 bases short and J 4 bases short, with 10 bases between. The CDR3 DNA reads as TGTGCCAGCAGCTTGGGACAGAAGGGAGAGACCCAGTACTTC. Protein: CASSLGQKGETQYF. Drawing the rest from reference TRBV5-5 and TRBJ2-5, the complete variable domain is DAGVTQSPTHLIKTRGQQVTLRCSPISGHKSVSWYQQVLGQGPQFIFQYYEKEERGRGNFPDRFSARQFPNYSSELNVNALLLGDSALYLCASSLGQKGETQYFGPGTRLLVL.

V gene TRBV11-2 combines with J gene TRBJ1-1; 9 nucleotides agree with TRBD1. V lost 4 bases and J lost 0; bases outside the gene matches: 3. The germline V gene has CDR1 SGHAT and CDR2 FQNNGV. The CDR3 totals 15 residues. The CDR3 reads CASSWGQGLNTEAFF. As DNA, the CDR3 is TGTGCCAGCAGCTGGGGACAGGGCCTGAACACTGAAGCTTTCTTT. Together with reference TRBV11-2 and TRBJ1-1, the CDR3 gives the full variable domain: EAGVAQSPRYKIIEKRQSVAFWCNPISGHATLYWYQQILGQGPKLLIQFQNNGVVDDSQLPKDRFSAERLKGVDSTLKIQPAKLEDSAVYLCASSWGQGLNTEAFFGQGTRLTVV.

The chain is built from TRBV3-1 (or the pseudogene TRBV3-2) and TRBJ2-7; no reliable D call. CDR1 LGHDT and CDR2 YNNKEL come from the germline V gene (reference sequence). The CDR3 consists of 12 residues. V lost 6 bases to trimming and J lost 0 bases, with 6 bases between them. The CDR3 sequence is CASSLSSYEQYF. The CDR3 bases are TGTGCCAGCAGTCTCAGCTCCTACGAGCAGTACTTC.

J is TRBJ1-2 and V is TRBV7-9; D is ambiguous. V was pared by 5 bases and J by 3 bases, with 7 bases between. Germline V gene sequence: CDR1 SEHNR, CDR2 FQNEAQ (reference sequence). This CDR3 has 12 amino acids. CDR3 sequence reads: CASSAQDYGYTF. The CDR3 DNA reads as TGTGCCAGCAGCGCCCAGGACTATGGCTACACCTTC. Filled out from reference TRBV7-9 and TRBJ1-2, the complete variable domain reads DTGVSQNPRHKITKRGQNVTFRCDPISEHNRLYWYRQTLGQGPEFLTYFQNEAQLEKSRLLSDRFSAERPKGSFSTLEIQRTEQGDSAMYLCASSAQDYGYTFGSGTRLTVV.

About this clone itself: One junction end disagrees with the germline gene, perhaps due to a read error. The chain carries TRBV5-4 and TRBJ2-3; TRBD1 matches 7 bases. Germline V gives CDR1 SGHNT, CDR2 YYREEE (reference sequence). CDR3 length: 14 residues. CDR3 DNA: TGTGCCAGCAGCCCCGACAGGGTAACAGATACGCAATATTTT. It specifies CASSPDRVTDTQYF.

This chain joins TRBV4-1 and TRBJ2-2; TRBD1 agrees at 11 bases. Germline loops: CDR1 MGHRA, CDR2 YSYEKL. The CDR3 covers 18 residues. The J segment lost 2 bases and the V segment lost 5 bases, leaving 10 bases of the junction unmatched. The DNA of the CDR3 is TGCGCCAGCAGCACCCGGACAGGGGGCGATTTAAACACCGGGGAGCTGTTTTTT. Residues: CASSTRTGGDLNTGELFF.

This chain uses TRBV28 with TRBJ1-1; D gene unclear. The V and J ends lost 6 bases and 1 base respectively, with 15 bases between them. Germline V CDR1 and CDR2: MDHEN, SYDVKM. This CDR3 has 15 residues. The CDR3 is CASRAPVSQNTEAFF. As DNA, the CDR3 is TGTGCCAGCAGGGCCCCGGTTAGCCAGAACACTGAAGCTTTCTTT.

Comments on this clone: Other DNA sequences within the sample encode an identical CDR3. V gene TRBV24-1 combines with J gene TRBJ1-2; D perhaps matches TRBD1 (6 bases). Trimming took 5 bases from V and 5 from J, leaving 11 bases between them. The CDR3 has 13 amino acids. The germline gives CDR1 KGHDR, CDR2 SFDVKD. CDR3: CATSGGPGYGYTF. CDR3 DNA sequence: TGTGCCACCAGTGGGGGGCCAGGGTATGGCTACACCTTC.

The chain joins TRBV5-1 to TRBJ1-2; TRBD1 matches at 7 bases. Germline V CDR1 and CDR2: SGHRS, YFSETQ. Unmatched junction bases numbered 4, after V lost 4 bases and J lost 7 bases. The CDR3 contains 12 residues. The DNA of the CDR3 is TGCGCCAGCAGCAACCGGGACAGTGGCTACACCTTC. Protein: CASSNRDSGYTF.

In DNA form, the CDR3 reads TGCAGCGTTGAGGGGACAGGAGATGAAGAAAAACTGTTTTTT. It translates to CSVEGTGDEEKLFF. This chain uses TRBV29-1 with TRBJ1-4; the match to TRBD1 covers 8 bases. V was clipped by 3 bases and J by 8 bases; unmatched bases: 8. Germline lookup yields CDR1 SQVTM and CDR2 ANQGSEA. The CDR3 totals 14 residues.

The genes are TRBV5-4 and TRBJ1-2; D is unclear. The CDR3 covers 14 residues. With 0 bases removed from V and 8 bases from J, the gap between germline ends came to 14 bases. Germline values: CDR1 SGHNT, CDR2 YYREEE (reference sequence). The CDR3 DNA follows: TGTGCCAGCAGCTTGGTGAAGCAGGCCCCCGGCTACACCTTC. This encodes CASSLVKQAPGYTF.

The chain uses TRBV10-3 and TRBJ1-6, with 9 bases identical to TRBD1. CDR1 and CDR2 (germline): ENHRY, SYGVKD. This CDR3 is built from 15 residues. V lost 5 bases and J lost 6; bases outside the gene matches: 5. CDR3 loop: CAISRDRVFNSPLHF. The CDR3 nucleotides read TGTGCCATCAGTAGGGACAGGGTTTTTAATTCACCCCTCCACTTT.

This rearrangement joins TRBV10-3 to TRBJ1-2; D is uncertain. CDR1 is ENHRY and CDR2 is SYGVKD in the germline V gene. The CDR3 extends over 13 amino acids. The V end was cut by 10 bases, the J end by 4 bases, with 16 bases between. In DNA form, the CDR3 reads TGTGCCACCCTCGCGGGAACGGGCTATGGCTACACCTTC. Protein sequence: CATLAGTGYGYTF.

This sequence joins TRBV29-1 and TRBJ2-1; 9 bases are a match to TRBD2. This CDR3 is 14 amino acids long. Germline CDR1 and CDR2: SQVTM and ANQGSEA. The V gene end was trimmed by 3 bases and the J gene end by 11 bases; junction bases not matched to a gene: 11. The CDR3, as DNA: TGCAGCGTTGATAAGATGGCTAGCGGGACTCAGCAGTTCTTC. The encoded protein is CSVDKMASGTQQFF.

This clone was counted only a few times. The CDR3 DNA follows: TGTGCCAGCAGTTACAGCAAGTATCAGCCCCAGCATTTT. Its translation: CASSYSKYQPQHF. J is TRBJ1-5 and V is TRBV6-5; D gene unclear. The CDR3 is 13 residues long. The V end was cut by 2 bases, the J end by 5 bases, with 7 bases between. The germline CDR1 and CDR2 sequences are MNHEY and SVGAGI.

The chain links TRBV11-3 to TRBJ2-2; TRBD2 might be the D (6 bases). This CDR3 contains 13 residues. Trimming pared 5 bases from V and 5 bases from J, leaving 9 bases between. Germline CDR1 and CDR2: SGHNT and YENEEA. The CDR3 is CASSPGRTGELFF. The DNA of the CDR3 is TGTGCCAGCAGCCCAGGGAGGACCGGGGAGCTGTTTTTT.

The gene calls are TRBV6-5 and TRBJ1-4; D is perhaps TRBD1 (6 bases). Germline V gene sequence: CDR1 MNHEY, CDR2 SVGAGI. Deletions cut 4 bases from V and 4 bases from J, with 16 bases between. The CDR3 consists of 16 residues. Here the CDR3 reads CASSSDFRGGNEKLFF. The CDR3 nucleotides are TGTGCCAGCAGTTCGGACTTTCGAGGGGGTAATGAAAAACTGTTTTTT.